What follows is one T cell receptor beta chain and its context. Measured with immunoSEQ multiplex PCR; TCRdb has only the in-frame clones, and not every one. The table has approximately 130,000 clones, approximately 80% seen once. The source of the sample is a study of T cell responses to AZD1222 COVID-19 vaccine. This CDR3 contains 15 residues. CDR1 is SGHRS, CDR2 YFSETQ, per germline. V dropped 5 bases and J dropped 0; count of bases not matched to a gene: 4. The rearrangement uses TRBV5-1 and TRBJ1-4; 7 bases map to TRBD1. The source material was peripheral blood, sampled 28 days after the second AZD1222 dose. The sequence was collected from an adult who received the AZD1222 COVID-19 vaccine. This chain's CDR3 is CASSLGTATNEKLFF. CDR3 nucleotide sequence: TGCGCCAGCAGTCTGGGGACAGCAACTAATGAAAAACTGTTTTTT.